This TCR beta chain emerged from a study of PD-1 blockade in classical Hodgkin lymphoma. This clone has a single count. The antigen remains undetermined. Overall study findings and caveats: Baseline diversity resembling that of newly diagnosed patients was seen in complete responders.

As to time point: cycle 4 day 1 (C4D1), after five to seven weeks of nivolumab. Following autologous stem cell transplantation, relapse occurred in every patient, and exposure to brentuximab vedotin varied. The V end lost 4 bases, the J end lost 3 bases, and 12 bases lay between the germline ends. CDR3 length: 14 residues. Germline values: CDR1 KGHSH, CDR2 LQKENI. Sequenced by immunoSEQ multiplex PCR; TCRdb stores in-frame clones only, minus some. The data show roughly 20,000 clones, about 80% seen once. The TCR comes from a human donor with classical Hodgkin lymphoma. The chain joins TRBV18 to TRBJ1-1, with D possibly matching TRBD1 (5 bases). This specimen was peripheral blood mononuclear cells (PBMCs), taken before the fourth cycle of nivolumab. The CDR3 DNA is TGTGCCAGCTCACGAGGGGCCATGGACACTGAAGCTTTCTTT. It encodes CASSRGAMDTEAFF.